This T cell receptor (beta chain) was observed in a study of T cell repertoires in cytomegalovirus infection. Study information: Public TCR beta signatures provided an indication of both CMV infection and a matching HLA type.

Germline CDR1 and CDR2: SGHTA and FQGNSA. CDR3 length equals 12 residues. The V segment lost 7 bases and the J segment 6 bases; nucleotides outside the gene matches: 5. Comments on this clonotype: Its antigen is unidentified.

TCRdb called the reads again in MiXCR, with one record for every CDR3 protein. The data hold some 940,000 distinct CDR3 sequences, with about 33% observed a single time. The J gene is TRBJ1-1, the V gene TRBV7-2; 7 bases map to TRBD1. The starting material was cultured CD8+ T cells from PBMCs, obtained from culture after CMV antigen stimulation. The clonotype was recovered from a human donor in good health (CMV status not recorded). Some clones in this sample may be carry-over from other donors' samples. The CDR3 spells CASNTGVAEAFF. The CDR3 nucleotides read TGTGCCAGCAATACAGGGGTTGCTGAAGCTTTCTTT.